The subject of this entry is one TCR beta chain. The sample comes from a study of blood T cell repertoires in COVID-19. In the study overall: Specimens from acute and convalescent COVID-19 originated in the United States, Italy and Spain.

Profiled with immunoSEQ multiplex PCR; TCRdb holds only in-frame clones, not every one. The table lists around 100,000 clones, around 79% of them singletons, with around a fifth in the top ten. This CDR3 has 15 amino acids. Per the germline V gene, CDR1 is SGDLS and CDR2 is YYNGEE. V lost 4 bases, J lost 5 bases, and 18 bases lay in between. V is TRBV9 and J is TRBJ1-1, with a weak D call TRBD1 (6 bases). The sequencing input was peripheral blood. This clonotype was obtained from a man between 65 and 85 years old with active or convalescent COVID-19. The CDR3 coding sequence is TGTGCCAGCAGCACACTCCCCCAACAGGGAACTGAAGCTTTCTTT. It encodes CASSTLPQQGTEAFF.